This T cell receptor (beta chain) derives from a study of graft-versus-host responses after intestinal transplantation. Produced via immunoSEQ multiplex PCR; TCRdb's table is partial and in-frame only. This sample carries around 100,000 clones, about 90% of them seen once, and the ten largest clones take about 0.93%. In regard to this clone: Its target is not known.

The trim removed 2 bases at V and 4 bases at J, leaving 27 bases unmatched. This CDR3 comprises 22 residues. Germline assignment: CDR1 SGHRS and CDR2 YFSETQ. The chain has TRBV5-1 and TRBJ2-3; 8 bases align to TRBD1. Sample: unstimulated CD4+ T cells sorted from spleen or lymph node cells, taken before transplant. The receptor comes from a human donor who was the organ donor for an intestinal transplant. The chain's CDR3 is CASSFNLRGRSFYTDPADTQYF. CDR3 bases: TGCGCCAGCAGCTTCAACCTCAGGGGGCGCTCTTTTTATACGGATCCCGCAGATACGCAGTATTTT.